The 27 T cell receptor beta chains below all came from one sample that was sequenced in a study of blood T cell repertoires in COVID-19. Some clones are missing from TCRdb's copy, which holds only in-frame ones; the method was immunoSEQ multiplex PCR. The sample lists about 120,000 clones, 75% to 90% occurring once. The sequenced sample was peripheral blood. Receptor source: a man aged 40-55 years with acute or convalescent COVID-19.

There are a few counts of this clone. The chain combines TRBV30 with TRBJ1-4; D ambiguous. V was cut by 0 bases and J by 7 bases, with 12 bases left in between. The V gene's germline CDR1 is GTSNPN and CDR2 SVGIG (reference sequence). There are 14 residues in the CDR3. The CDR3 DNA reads TGTGCCTGGAGTGTACCAGGCGCGGGTGAAAAACTGTTTTTT. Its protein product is CAWSVPGAGEKLFF.

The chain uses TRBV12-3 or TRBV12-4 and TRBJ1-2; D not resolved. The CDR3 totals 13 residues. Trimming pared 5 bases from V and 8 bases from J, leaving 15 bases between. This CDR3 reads CASSPSDTWGYTF. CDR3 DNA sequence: TGTGCCAGCAGTCCCTCCGACACGTGGGGCTACACCTTC.

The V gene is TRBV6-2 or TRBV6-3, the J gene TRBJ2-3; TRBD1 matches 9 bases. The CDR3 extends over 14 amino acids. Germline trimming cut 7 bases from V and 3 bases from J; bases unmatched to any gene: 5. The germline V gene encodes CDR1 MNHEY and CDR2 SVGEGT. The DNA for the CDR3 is TGTGCCAGCACCCCGACAGGGGGGACAGATACGCAGTATTTT. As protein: CASTPTGGTDTQYF.

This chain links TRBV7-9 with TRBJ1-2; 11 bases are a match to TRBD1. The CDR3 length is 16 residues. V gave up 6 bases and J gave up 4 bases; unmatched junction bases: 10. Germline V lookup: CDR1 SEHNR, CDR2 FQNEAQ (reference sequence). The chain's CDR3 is CASSRGTGGLGYGYTF. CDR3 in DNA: TGTGCCAGCAGTCGAGGGACAGGGGGTTTGGGCTATGGCTACACCTTC.

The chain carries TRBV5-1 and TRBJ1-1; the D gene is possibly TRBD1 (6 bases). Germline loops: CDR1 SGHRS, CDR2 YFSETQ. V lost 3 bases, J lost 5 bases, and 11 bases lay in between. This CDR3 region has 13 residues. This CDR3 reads CASSYGQKTEAFF. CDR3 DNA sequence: TGCGCCAGCAGCTATGGACAGAAAACTGAAGCTTTCTTT.

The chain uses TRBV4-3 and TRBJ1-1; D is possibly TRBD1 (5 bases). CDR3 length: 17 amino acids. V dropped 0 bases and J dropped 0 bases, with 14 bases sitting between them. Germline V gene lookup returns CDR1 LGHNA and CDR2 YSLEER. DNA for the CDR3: TGCGCCAGCAGCCAAGAACCCCCGGGGGAGATGAACACTGAAGCTTTCTTT. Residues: CASSQEPPGEMNTEAFF.

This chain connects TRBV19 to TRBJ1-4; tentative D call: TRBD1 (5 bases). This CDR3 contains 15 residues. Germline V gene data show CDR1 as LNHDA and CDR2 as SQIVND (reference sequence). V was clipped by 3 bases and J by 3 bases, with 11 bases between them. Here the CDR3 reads CASSIPRGPNEKLFF. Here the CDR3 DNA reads TGTGCCAGTAGTATTCCGCGGGGACCTAATGAAAAACTGTTTTTT.

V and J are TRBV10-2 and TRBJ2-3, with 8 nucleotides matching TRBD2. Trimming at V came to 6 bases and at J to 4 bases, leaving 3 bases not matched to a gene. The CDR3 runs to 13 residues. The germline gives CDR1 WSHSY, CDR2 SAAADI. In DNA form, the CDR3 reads TGCGCCAGCAGCGGGGGGGCCCCAGATACGCAGTATTTT. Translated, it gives CASSGGAPDTQYF.

CDR3 sequence: CASSPLGLAGLTDTQYF. For the CDR3, the DNA is TGTGCCAGCAGCCCCCTGGGACTAGCGGGGCTCACAGATACGCAGTATTTT. The rearrangement uses TRBV7-8 and TRBJ2-3; 13 bases fit TRBD2. The CDR3 has 17 amino acids. CDR1 is SGHVS, CDR2 FQNEAQ, per germline. V lost 5 bases and J lost 2; bases outside the gene matches: 7.

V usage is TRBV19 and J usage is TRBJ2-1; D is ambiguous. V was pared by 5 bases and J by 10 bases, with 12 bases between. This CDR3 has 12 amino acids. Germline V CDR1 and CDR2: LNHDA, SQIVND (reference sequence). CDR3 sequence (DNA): TGTGCCAGTAGTTTGGGCCCTTTCGAGCAGTTCTTC. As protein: CASSLGPFEQFF.

The CDR3 sequence is CASSPDRVNTEAFF. The CDR3 nucleotides are TGTGCCAGCAGTCCAGACAGGGTGAACACTGAAGCTTTCTTT. This chain connects TRBV5-4 to TRBJ1-1; 7 bases match TRBD1. The V gene's germline CDR1 is SGHNT and CDR2 YYREEE (reference sequence). Trimming cost V 5 bases and J 0 bases; bases outside gene matches: 4. The length of the CDR3 is 14 residues.

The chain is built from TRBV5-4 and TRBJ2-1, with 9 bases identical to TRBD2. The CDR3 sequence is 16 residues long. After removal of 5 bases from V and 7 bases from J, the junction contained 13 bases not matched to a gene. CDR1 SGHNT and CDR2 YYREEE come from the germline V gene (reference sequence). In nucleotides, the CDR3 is TGTGCCAGCAGTCTGGACTCGGTAGCGGGGGCGAATGAGCAGTTCTTC. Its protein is CASSLDSVAGANEQFF.

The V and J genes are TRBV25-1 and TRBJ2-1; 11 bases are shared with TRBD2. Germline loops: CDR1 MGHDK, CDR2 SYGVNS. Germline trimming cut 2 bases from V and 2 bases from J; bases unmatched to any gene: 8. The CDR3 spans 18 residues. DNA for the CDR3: TGTGCCAGCAGTGAAGGGAGGACTAGCGGGTTGACCTACAATGAGCAGTTCTTC. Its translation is CASSEGRTSGLTYNEQFF.

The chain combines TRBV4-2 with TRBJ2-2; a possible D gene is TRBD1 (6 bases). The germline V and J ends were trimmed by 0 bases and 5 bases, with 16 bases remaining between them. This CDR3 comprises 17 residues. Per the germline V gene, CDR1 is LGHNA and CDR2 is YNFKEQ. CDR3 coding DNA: TGTGCCAGCAGCCAAGATCAAACGGCCAGGGGAACCGGGGAGCTGTTTTTT. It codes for CASSQDQTARGTGELFF.

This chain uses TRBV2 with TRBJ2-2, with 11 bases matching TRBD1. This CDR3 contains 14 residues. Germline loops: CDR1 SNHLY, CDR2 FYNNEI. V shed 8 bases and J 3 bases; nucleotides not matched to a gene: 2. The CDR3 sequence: CASGQGAHTGELFF. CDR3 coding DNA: TGTGCCAGCGGACAGGGGGCGCACACCGGGGAGCTGTTTTTT.

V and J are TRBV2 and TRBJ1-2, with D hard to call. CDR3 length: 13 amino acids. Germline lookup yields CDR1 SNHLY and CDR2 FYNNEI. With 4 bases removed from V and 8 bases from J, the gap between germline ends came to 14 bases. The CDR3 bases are TGTGCCAGCAGTGTTGAGAGGTACTGGGGCTACACCTTC. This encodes CASSVERYWGYTF.

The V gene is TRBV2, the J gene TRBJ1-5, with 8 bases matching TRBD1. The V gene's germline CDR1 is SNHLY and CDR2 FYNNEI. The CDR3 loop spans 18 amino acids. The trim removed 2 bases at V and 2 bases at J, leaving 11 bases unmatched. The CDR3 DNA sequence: TGTGCCAGCAGTGAATTTATGGCAGGGGGCGGTGGCAATCAGCCCCAGCATTTT. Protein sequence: CASSEFMAGGGGNQPQHF.

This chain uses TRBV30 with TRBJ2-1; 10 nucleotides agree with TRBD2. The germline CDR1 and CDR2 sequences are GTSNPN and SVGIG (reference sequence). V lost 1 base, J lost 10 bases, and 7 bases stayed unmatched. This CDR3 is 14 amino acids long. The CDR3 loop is CAWSDLAGAGEQFF. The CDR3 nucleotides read TGTGCCTGGAGTGATCTAGCGGGGGCGGGGGAGCAGTTCTTC.

The CDR3 bases are TGCAGCGCTTTATCTGGACAGACTAATGAAAAACTGTTTTTT. This gives the protein CSALSGQTNEKLFF. V and J are TRBV29-1 and TRBJ1-4; D is possibly TRBD1 (6 bases). Trimming left V 7 bases short and J 2 bases short, with 14 bases between. CDR1 and CDR2 (germline): SQVTM, ANQGSEA. The CDR3 is 14 residues long. Drawing the rest from reference TRBV29-1 and TRBJ1-4, the complete variable domain is SAVISQKPSRDICQRGTSLTIQCQVDSQVTMMFWYRQQPGQSLTLIATANQGSEATYESGFVIDKFPISRPNLTFSTLTVSNMSPEDSSIYLCSALSGQTNEKLFFGSGTQLSVL.

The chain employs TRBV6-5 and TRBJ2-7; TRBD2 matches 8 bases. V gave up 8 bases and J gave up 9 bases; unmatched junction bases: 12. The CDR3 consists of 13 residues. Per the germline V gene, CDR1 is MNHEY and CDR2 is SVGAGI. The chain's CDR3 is CASLKPGLEVQYF. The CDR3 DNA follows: TGTGCCAGCTTGAAGCCGGGACTAGAAGTGCAGTACTTC.

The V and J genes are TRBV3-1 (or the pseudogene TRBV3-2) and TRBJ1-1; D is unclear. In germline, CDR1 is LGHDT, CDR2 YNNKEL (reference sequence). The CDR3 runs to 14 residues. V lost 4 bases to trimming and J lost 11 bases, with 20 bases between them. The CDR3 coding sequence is TGTGCCAGCAGCCGATTAAATGGCTTAACGGGTGCTTTCTTT. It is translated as CASSRLNGLTGAFF.

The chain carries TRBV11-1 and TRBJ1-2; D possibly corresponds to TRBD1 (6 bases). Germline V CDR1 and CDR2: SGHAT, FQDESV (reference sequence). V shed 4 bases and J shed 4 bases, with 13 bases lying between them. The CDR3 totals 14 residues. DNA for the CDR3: TGTGCCAGCAGCTCCAGGGGCGGCGGCTATGGCTACACCTTC. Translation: CASSSRGGGYGYTF.

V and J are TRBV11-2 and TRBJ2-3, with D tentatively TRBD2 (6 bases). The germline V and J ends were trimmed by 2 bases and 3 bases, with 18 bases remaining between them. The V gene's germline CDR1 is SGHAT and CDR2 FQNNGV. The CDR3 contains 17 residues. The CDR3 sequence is CASSLWGDGSGTDTQYF. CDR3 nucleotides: TGTGCCAGCAGCTTATGGGGGGATGGTAGCGGAACAGATACGCAGTATTTT.

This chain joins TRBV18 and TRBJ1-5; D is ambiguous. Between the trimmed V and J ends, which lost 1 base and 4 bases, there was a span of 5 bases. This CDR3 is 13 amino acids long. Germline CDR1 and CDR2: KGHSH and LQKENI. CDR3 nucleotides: TGTGCCAGCTCACCACGAGGGAATCAGCCCCAGCATTTT. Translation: CASSPRGNQPQHF.

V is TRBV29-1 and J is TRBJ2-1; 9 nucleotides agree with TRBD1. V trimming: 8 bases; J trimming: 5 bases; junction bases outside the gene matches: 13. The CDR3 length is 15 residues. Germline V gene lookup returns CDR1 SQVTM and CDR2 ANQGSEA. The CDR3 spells CSHSQGANFNNEQFF. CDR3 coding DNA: TGCAGCCACTCACAGGGGGCAAACTTTAACAATGAGCAGTTCTTC.

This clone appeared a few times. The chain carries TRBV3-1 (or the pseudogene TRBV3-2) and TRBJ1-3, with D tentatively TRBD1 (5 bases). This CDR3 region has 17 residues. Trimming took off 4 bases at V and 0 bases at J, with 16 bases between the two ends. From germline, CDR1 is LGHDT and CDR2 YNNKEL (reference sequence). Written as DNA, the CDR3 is TGTGCCAGCAGCCTGGGGTGGGGCGCCAACTCTGGAAACACCATATATTTT. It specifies CASSLGWGANSGNTIYF.

The CDR3 sequence: CASSLGVEQFF. CDR3 DNA sequence: TGCGCCAGCAGCCTAGGGGTTGAGCAGTTCTTC. The rearrangement links TRBV5-1 to TRBJ2-1, with D maybe TRBD1 (5 bases). Germline V gives CDR1 SGHRS, CDR2 YFSETQ. Trimming took off 4 bases at V and 9 bases at J, with 8 bases between the two ends. The CDR3 totals 11 residues.